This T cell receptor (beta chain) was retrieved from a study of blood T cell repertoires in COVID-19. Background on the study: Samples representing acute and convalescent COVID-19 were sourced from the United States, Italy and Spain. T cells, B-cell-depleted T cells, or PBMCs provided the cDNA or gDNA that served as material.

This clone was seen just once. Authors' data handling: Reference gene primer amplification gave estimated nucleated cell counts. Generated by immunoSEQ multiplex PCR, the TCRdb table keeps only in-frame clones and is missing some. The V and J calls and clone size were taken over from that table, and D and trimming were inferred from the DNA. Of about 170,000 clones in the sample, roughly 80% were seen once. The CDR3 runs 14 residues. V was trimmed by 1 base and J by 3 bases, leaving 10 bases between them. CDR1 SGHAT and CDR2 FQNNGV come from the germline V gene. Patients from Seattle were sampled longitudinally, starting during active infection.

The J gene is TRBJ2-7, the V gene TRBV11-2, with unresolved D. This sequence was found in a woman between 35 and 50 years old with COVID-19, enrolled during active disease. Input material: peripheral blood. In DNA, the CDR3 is TGTGCCAGCAGCTTAGGTATCGGGTACTACGAGCAGTACTTC. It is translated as CASSLGIGYYEQYF.